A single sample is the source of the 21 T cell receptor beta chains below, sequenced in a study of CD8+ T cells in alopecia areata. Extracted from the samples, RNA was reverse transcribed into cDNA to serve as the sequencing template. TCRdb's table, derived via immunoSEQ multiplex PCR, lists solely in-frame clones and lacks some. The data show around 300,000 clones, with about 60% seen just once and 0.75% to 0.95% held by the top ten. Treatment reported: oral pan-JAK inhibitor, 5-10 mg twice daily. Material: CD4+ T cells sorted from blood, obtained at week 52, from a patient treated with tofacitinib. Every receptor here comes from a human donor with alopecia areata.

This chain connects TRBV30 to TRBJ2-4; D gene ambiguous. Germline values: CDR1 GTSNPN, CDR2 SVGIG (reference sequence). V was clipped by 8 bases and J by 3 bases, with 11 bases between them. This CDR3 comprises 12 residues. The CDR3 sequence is CAHGLGKNIQYF. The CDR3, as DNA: TGTGCCCATGGGCTAGGCAAAAACATTCAGTACTTC.

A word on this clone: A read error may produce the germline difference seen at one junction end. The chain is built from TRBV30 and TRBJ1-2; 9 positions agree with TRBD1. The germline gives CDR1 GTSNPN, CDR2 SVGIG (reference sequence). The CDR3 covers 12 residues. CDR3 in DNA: TGTGCCTGGAGTTTCCGGGACAGGGCTCGCTCCTTC. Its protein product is CAWSFRDRARSF.

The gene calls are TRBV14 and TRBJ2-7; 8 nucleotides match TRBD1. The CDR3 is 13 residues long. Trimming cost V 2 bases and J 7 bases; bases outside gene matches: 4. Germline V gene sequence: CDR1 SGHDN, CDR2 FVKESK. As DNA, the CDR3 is TGTGCCAGCAGCCAAACAAACAGGGGGGAGCAGTACTTC. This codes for CASSQTNRGEQYF. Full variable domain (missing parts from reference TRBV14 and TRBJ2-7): EAGVTQFPSHSVIEKGQTVTLRCDPISGHDNLYWYRRVMGKEIKFLLHFVKESKQDESGMPNNRFLAERTGGTYSTLKVQPAELEDSGVYFCASSQTNRGEQYFGPGTRLTVT.

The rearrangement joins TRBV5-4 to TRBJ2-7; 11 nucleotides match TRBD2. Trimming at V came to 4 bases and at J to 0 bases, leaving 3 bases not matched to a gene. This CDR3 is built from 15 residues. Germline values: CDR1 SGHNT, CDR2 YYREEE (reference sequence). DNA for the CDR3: TGTGCCAGCAGCCAAGGACTAGCGGGCTCCTACGAGCAGTACTTC. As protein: CASSQGLAGSYEQYF.

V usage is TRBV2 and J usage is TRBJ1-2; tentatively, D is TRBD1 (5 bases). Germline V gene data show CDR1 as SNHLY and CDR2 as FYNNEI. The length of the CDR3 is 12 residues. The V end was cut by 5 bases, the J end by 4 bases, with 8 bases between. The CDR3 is CASSSDSYGYTF. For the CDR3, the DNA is TGTGCCAGCAGTTCCGACAGCTATGGCTACACCTTC.

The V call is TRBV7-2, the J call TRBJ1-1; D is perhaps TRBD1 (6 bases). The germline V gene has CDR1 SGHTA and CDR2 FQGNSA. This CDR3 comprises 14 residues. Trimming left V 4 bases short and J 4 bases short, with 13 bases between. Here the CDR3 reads CASSSDRSPTEAFF. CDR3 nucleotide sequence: TGTGCCAGCAGCTCGGACAGAAGTCCCACTGAAGCTTTCTTT.

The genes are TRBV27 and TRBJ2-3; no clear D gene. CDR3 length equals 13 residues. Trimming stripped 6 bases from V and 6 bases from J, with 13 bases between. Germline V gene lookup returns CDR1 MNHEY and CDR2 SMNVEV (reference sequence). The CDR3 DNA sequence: TGTGCCAGCAGGCTCTCCTGGTACGATACGCAGTATTTT. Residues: CASRLSWYDTQYF.

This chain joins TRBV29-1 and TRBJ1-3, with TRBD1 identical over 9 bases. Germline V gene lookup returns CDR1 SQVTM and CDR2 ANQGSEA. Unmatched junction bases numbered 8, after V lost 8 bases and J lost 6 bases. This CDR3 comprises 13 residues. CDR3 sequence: CSRNRGRLNTIYF. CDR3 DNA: TGCAGCAGGAACAGGGGGCGATTAAACACCATATATTTT.

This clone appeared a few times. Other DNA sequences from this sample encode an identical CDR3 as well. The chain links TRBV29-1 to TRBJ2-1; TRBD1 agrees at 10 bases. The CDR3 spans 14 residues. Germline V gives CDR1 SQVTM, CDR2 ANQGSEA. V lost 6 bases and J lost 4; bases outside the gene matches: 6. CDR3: CSVNRDRGYNEQFF. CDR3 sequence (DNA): TGCAGCGTCAACCGGGACAGGGGATACAATGAGCAGTTCTTC.

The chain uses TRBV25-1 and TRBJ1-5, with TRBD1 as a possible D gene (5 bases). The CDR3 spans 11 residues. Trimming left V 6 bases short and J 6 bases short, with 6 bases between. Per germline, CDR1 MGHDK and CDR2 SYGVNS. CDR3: CASRGVQPQHF. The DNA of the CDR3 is TGTGCCAGCAGAGGGGTTCAGCCCCAGCATTTT.

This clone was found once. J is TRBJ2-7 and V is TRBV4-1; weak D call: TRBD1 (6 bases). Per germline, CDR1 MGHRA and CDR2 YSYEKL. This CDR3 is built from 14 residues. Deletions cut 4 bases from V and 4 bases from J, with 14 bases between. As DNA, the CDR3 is TGCGCCAGCAGCCGGGCCCCAGGGGAATACGAGCAGTACTTC. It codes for CASSRAPGEYEQYF.

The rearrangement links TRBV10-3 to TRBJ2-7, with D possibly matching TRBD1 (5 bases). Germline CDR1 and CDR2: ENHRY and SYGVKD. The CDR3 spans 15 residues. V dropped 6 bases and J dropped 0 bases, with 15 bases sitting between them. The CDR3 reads CAISPSNRNSYEQYF. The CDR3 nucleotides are TGTGCCATCAGCCCGTCGAACAGGAACTCCTACGAGCAGTACTTC.

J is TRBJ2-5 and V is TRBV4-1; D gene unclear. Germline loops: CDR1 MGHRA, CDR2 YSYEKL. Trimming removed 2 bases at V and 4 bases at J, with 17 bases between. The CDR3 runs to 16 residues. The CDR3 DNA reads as TGCGCCAGCAGCCAAATTCCAACACGGTACGGAGAGACCCAGTACTTC. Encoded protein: CASSQIPTRYGETQYF.

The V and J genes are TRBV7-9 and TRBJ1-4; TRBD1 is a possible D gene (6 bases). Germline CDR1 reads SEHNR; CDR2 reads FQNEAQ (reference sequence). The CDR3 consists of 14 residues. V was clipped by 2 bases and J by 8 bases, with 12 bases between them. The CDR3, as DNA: TGTGCCAGCAGCTTACGGGGGGCAAGGGAAAAACTGTTTTTT. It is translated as CASSLRGAREKLFF.

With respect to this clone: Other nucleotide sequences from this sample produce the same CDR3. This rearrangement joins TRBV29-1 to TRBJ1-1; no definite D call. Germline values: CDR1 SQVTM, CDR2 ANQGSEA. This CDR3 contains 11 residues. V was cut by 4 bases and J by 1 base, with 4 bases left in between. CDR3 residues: CSVARNTEAFF. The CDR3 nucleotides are TGCAGCGTTGCGAGGAACACTGAAGCTTTCTTT.

The CDR3 DNA reads TGTGCCAGCAGCGCCGGACAGGGAAGCACAGATACGCAGTATTTT. This sequence encodes CASSAGQGSTDTQYF. The chain employs TRBV9 and TRBJ2-3, with 8 bases lining up with TRBD1. This CDR3 region has 15 residues. Germline CDR1 reads SGDLS; CDR2 reads YYNGEE. V lost 3 bases, J lost 0 bases, and 3 bases stayed unmatched.

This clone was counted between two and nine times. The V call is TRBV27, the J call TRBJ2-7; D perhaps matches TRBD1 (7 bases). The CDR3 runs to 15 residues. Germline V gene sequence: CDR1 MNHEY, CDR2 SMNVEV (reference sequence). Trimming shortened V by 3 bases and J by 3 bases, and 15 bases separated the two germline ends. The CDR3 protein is CASSFGGQHLYEQYF. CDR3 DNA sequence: TGTGCCAGCAGTTTCGGGGGACAGCACCTCTACGAGCAGTACTTC.

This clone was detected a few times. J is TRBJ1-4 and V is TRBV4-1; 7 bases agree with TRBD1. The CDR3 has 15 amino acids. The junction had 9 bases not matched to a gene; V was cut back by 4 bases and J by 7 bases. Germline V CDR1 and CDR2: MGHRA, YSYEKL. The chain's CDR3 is CASSLDGDRAEKLFF. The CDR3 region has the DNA TGCGCCAGCAGCCTCGATGGGGACAGAGCTGAAAAACTGTTTTTT.

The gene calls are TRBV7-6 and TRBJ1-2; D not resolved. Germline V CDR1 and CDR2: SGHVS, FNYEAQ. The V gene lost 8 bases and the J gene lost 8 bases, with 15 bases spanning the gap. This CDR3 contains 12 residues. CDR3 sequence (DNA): TGTGCCAGCCACTCCCCTTCGAGAGGCTACACCTTC. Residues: CASHSPSRGYTF.

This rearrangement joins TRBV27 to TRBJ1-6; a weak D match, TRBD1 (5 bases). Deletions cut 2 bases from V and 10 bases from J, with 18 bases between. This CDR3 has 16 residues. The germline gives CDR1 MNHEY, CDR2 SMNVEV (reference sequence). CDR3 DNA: TGTGCCAGCAGTTTAGCTCCCCTCAGGGTGAGGTCACCCCTCCACTTT. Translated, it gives CASSLAPLRVRSPLHF.

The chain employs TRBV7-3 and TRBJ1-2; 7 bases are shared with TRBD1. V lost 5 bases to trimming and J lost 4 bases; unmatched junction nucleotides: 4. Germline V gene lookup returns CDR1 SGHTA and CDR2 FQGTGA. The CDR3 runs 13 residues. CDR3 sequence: CASSQAGGYGYTF. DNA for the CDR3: TGTGCCAGCAGCCAAGCAGGGGGCTATGGCTACACCTTC.